The 20 T cell receptor beta chains below come from one sample, sequenced in a study of Tregs in tolerant kidney transplant recipients. Sequenced by immunoSEQ multiplex PCR; TCRdb stores in-frame clones only, minus some. The sample lists under 300,000 clones; roughly 84% were seen once. The sequenced material came from CD4+ T cells from blood. These receptors all stem from a human donor in good health.

This clone was detected once. This chain joins TRBV7-2 and TRBJ2-1; 13 nucleotides line up with TRBD2. Germline-derived CDR1 and CDR2 are SGHTA and FQGNSA. Trimming removed 5 bases from V and 9 bases from J; junction bases left unmatched: 4. This CDR3 comprises 14 residues. The CDR3 DNA reads TGTGCCAGCAGCCTTCGGACTAGCGGGGGTGAGCAGTTCTTC. It codes for CASSLRTSGGEQFF.

The genes are TRBV5-4 and TRBJ1-6, with D maybe TRBD1 (6 bases). The ends were cut back, 5 bases at V and 8 bases at J, with 23 bases in the middle. Germline CDR1 and CDR2: SGHNT and YYREEE (reference sequence). CDR3 length: 17 amino acids. The CDR3 region has the DNA TGTGCCAGCAGAGAGGGACACCCAAGGGGTGGGGATTCACCCCTCCACTTT. It translates to CASREGHPRGGDSPLHF.

This sequence joins TRBV19 and TRBJ2-6, with D possibly matching TRBD2 (6 bases). Between the trimmed V and J ends, which lost 9 bases and 1 base, there was a span of 13 bases. This CDR3 has 15 residues. Germline-derived CDR1 and CDR2 are LNHDA and SQIVND (reference sequence). CDR3 bases: TGTGCCAGCCGCGGGGTGGGGTCTGGGGCCAACGTCCTGACTTTC. Translated, it gives CASRGVGSGANVLTF.

The genes are TRBV15 and TRBJ2-7; D tentatively fits TRBD1 or TRBD2 (5 bases each). CDR1 is LNHNV, CDR2 YYDKDF, per germline (reference sequence). CDR3 length: 15 residues. The ends were cut back, 4 bases at V and 1 base at J, with 14 bases in the middle. The CDR3 DNA sequence: TGTGCCACCAGCACGTTCCGGGACCCGTCCTACGAGCAGTACTTC. Protein product: CATSTFRDPSYEQYF.

The chain is built from TRBV7-6 and TRBJ2-7; 7 bases line up with TRBD1. The CDR3 loop spans 17 amino acids. CDR1 is SGHVS and CDR2 is FNYEAQ in the germline V gene. Trimming at V came to 2 bases and at J to 2 bases, leaving 12 bases not matched to a gene. Written as DNA, the CDR3 is TGTGCCAGCAGCTTAACCTACGACAGGGCGGCTGCCTACGAGCAGTACTTC. Encoded protein: CASSLTYDRAAAYEQYF.

This clone was picked up one time. This rearrangement joins TRBV7-2 to TRBJ1-2; D is unresolved. The CDR3 is 13 residues long. Germline CDR1 is SGHTA and CDR2 is FQGNSA. V was trimmed by 5 bases and J by 7 bases, leaving 14 bases between them. The CDR3 DNA reads TGTGCCAGCAGCACTTATTTCTCTTCTGGCTACACCTTC. Protein sequence: CASSTYFSSGYTF.

This clone was detected once. The J gene is TRBJ2-3, the V gene TRBV9; perhaps TRBD2 as D (5 bases). The CDR3 length is 14 residues. CDR1 SGDLS and CDR2 YYNGEE come from the germline V gene. V dropped 0 bases and J dropped 6 bases, with 11 bases sitting between them. This CDR3 is CASSVGGFRDTQYF. The CDR3 bases are TGTGCCAGCAGCGTAGGAGGGTTTCGGGATACGCAGTATTTT.

This clone is a singleton in its sample. The chain couples TRBV19 to TRBJ1-1; TRBD1 is a possible D gene (6 bases). Germline lookup yields CDR1 LNHDA and CDR2 SQIVND (reference sequence). There are 13 residues in the CDR3. Trimming took 6 bases from V and 2 from J, leaving 10 bases between them. The CDR3 bases are TGTGCCAGTAGGCTGGGGGGCAACACTGAAGCTTTCTTT. It translates to CASRLGGNTEAFF.

This clone occurred once. This chain links TRBV7-9 with TRBJ1-3, with D maybe TRBD1 (5 bases). CDR1 and CDR2 from the germline V gene are SEHNR and FQNEAQ (reference sequence). Trimming stripped 5 bases from V and 4 bases from J, with 21 bases between. The CDR3 totals 17 residues. The CDR3 sequence is CASSRRDKRGFGNTIYF. The DNA of the CDR3 is TGTGCCAGCAGCCGCCGAGACAAAAGGGGTTTCGGAAACACCATATATTTT.

The chain has TRBV30 and TRBJ1-2; weak D call: TRBD1 (6 bases). The CDR3 consists of 12 residues. Per the germline V gene, CDR1 is GTSNPN and CDR2 is SVGIG (reference sequence). V was shortened by 8 bases and J by 3 bases, with 13 bases between the two germline ends. CDR3 DNA sequence: TGTGCCCAGGGGATGTCATACTATGGCTACACCTTC. This encodes CAQGMSYYGYTF. Full variable domain (missing parts from reference TRBV30 and TRBJ1-2): SQTIHQWPATLVQPVGSPLSLECTVEGTSNPNLYWYRQAAGRGLQLLFYSVGIGQISSEVPQNLSASRPQDRQFILSSKKLLLSDSGFYLCAQGMSYYGYTFGSGTRLTVV.

This clone occurred once. J is TRBJ1-3 and V is TRBV18, with D uncertain. CDR3 length: 17 residues. Trimming took 2 bases from V and 1 from J, leaving 15 bases between them. Germline V gene data show CDR1 as KGHSH and CDR2 as LQKENI. This chain's CDR3 is CASSPSIASDSGNTIYF. The CDR3 bases are TGTGCCAGCTCACCAAGTATCGCCAGCGATTCTGGAAACACCATATATTTT.

This sequence joins TRBV25-1 and TRBJ1-1; the match to TRBD1 covers 9 bases. V was pared by 3 bases and J by 4 bases, with 6 bases of the junction left unmatched. The CDR3 is 15 residues long. Looked up from germline, CDR1 is MGHDK and CDR2 is SYGVNS. The CDR3 region is CASSDFGTGLTEAFF. As DNA, the CDR3 is TGTGCCAGCAGTGACTTTGGGACAGGGCTCACTGAAGCTTTCTTT.

V usage is TRBV6-6 and J usage is TRBJ1-1; D is uncertain. Deletions cut 5 bases from V and 4 bases from J, with 8 bases between. There are 12 residues in the CDR3. CDR1 and CDR2 from the germline V gene are MNHNY and SVGAGI (reference sequence). The CDR3 DNA follows: TGTGCCAGCAGTACGAGGGCCACTGAAGCTTTCTTT. Amino acids: CASSTRATEAFF.

The chain has TRBV7-9 and TRBJ1-4, with TRBD1 as a possible D gene (5 bases). Trimming took off 0 bases at V and 7 bases at J, with 12 bases between the two ends. The CDR3 is 15 residues long. The germline gives CDR1 SEHNR, CDR2 FQNEAQ (reference sequence). CDR3 residues: CASSLALGGGEKLFF. In nucleotides, the CDR3 is TGTGCCAGCAGCTTAGCGCTGGGGGGAGGTGAAAAACTGTTTTTT. Supplemented by reference TRBV7-9 and TRBJ1-4, the full variable domain reads DTGVSQNPRHKITKRGQNVTFRCDPISEHNRLYWYRQTLGQGPEFLTYFQNEAQLEKSRLLSDRFSAERPKGSFSTLEIQRTEQGDSAMYLCASSLALGGGEKLFFGSGTQLSVL.

This clone was counted a single time. The chain combines TRBV5-1 with TRBJ2-3; 13 nucleotides match TRBD2. The V and J ends lost 0 bases and 4 bases, in that order; junction bases with no gene match: 2. CDR1 is SGHRS and CDR2 is YFSETQ in the germline V gene. CDR3 length: 16 residues. CDR3 bases: TGCGCCAGCAGCTTGGGGACTAGCGGGAGCGCAGATACGCAGTATTTT. Protein product: CASSLGTSGSADTQYF.

This rearrangement joins TRBV18 to TRBJ2-3, with TRBD1 identical over 8 bases. There are 13 residues in the CDR3. V trimming: 8 bases; J trimming: 3 bases; junction bases outside the gene matches: 4. CDR1 is KGHSH and CDR2 is LQKENI in the germline V gene. The CDR3 spells CASRTGTTDTQYF. The CDR3 DNA sequence: TGTGCCAGCCGGACAGGGACGACAGATACGCAGTATTTT.

This chain links TRBV19 with TRBJ2-7; TRBD2 matches at 8 bases. The J segment lost 0 bases and the V segment lost 0 bases, leaving 4 bases of the junction unmatched. In germline, CDR1 is LNHDA, CDR2 SQIVND (reference sequence). The CDR3 sequence is 16 residues long. The CDR3 region is CASSIDPSGSSYEQYF. CDR3 nucleotide sequence: TGTGCCAGTAGTATAGATCCAAGCGGGAGCTCCTACGAGCAGTACTTC.

The genes are TRBV7-9 and TRBJ2-6, with D tentatively TRBD1 (6 bases). Trimming pared 5 bases from V and 3 bases from J, leaving 8 bases between. This CDR3 is 14 amino acids long. In germline, CDR1 is SEHNR, CDR2 FQNEAQ (reference sequence). The CDR3 bases are TGTGCCAGCAGCCAGGGGCTTGGGGCCAACGTCCTGACTTTC. This codes for CASSQGLGANVLTF. Looking up the rest from reference TRBV7-9 and TRBJ2-6 gives the full variable domain: DTGVSQNPRHKITKRGQNVTFRCDPISEHNRLYWYRQTLGQGPEFLTYFQNEAQLEKSRLLSDRFSAERPKGSFSTLEIQRTEQGDSAMYLCASSQGLGANVLTFGAGSRLTVL.

The J gene is TRBJ2-3, the V gene TRBV7-3; no definite D call. Trimming cost V 4 bases and J 3 bases, with 11 bases left between them. The CDR3 totals 14 residues. The germline V gene has CDR1 SGHTA and CDR2 FQGTGA. CDR3 protein: CASSSAGLTDTQYF. The CDR3 DNA reads as TGTGCCAGCAGCTCAGCCGGCTTGACAGATACGCAGTATTTT.

The V call is TRBV6-5, the J call TRBJ1-5; weak D call: TRBD1 (5 bases). CDR1 and CDR2 from the germline V gene are MNHEY and SVGAGI. Trimming pared 10 bases from V and 3 bases from J, leaving 19 bases between. The CDR3 has 15 amino acids. The CDR3 DNA reads as TGTGCCACCCATCGACAGACCAACCACAATCAGCCCCAGCATTTT. Translation gives CATHRQTNHNQPQHF.